Below, 27 T cell receptor beta chains from the same sample are listed, as sequenced in a study of blood T cell repertoires in COVID-19. Some clones are missing from TCRdb's copy, which holds only in-frame ones; the method was immunoSEQ multiplex PCR. The sample shows around 110,000 clones, 75% to 90% of them seen only once. The sample comprised peripheral blood. These TCRs come from a man aged 35-49 years with acute or convalescent COVID-19.

A note on this clone: One end of the junction is discordant with germline, which a read error may explain. The rearrangement joins TRBV5-1 to TRBJ1-4; TRBD1 matches at 10 bases. In germline, CDR1 is SGHRS, CDR2 YFSETQ. This CDR3 contains 14 residues. The CDR3 reads CASRRQGANEKLFF. Written as DNA, the CDR3 is TGCGCCAGCAGAAGACAGGGGGCTAACGAAAAACTGTTTTTT.

This sequence joins TRBV3-1 (or the pseudogene TRBV3-2) and TRBJ1-1; D gene uncertain. V dropped 4 bases and J dropped 1 base, with 13 bases sitting between them. Germline assignment: CDR1 LGHDT and CDR2 YNNKEL (reference sequence). The CDR3 totals 15 residues. The CDR3 DNA reads TGTGCCAGCAGCCCCCGGGGAACGCCGAACACTGAAGCTTTCTTT. This codes for CASSPRGTPNTEAFF.

V gene TRBV6-4 combines with J gene TRBJ2-3, with TRBD2 identical over 13 bases. V shed 5 bases and J 9 bases; nucleotides not matched to a gene: 8. Germline V gene lookup returns CDR1 MRHNA and CDR2 SNTAGT. The CDR3 is made up of 15 amino acids. The CDR3 sequence: CASSREGTSGNTQYF. CDR3 DNA: TGTGCCAGCAGTAGGGAAGGGACTAGCGGGAACACGCAGTATTTT.

The rearrangement joins TRBV5-1 to TRBJ1-1, with 7 positions matching TRBD1. CDR3 length equals 15 residues. CDR1 SGHRS and CDR2 YFSETQ come from the germline V gene. V shed 2 bases and J 0 bases; nucleotides not matched to a gene: 4. CDR3 in DNA: TGCGCCAGCAGCTTAAGAACAGGGGTGAACACTGAAGCTTTCTTT. Its translation: CASSLRTGVNTEAFF.

The V gene is TRBV5-1, the J gene TRBJ2-7; 7 bases map to TRBD1. Germline CDR1 reads SGHRS; CDR2 reads YFSETQ. The CDR3 covers 14 residues. The V gene end was trimmed by 4 bases and the J gene end by 5 bases; junction bases not matched to a gene: 9. In DNA, the CDR3 is TGCGCCAGCAGCCCACTAGGGACAGTCAACGAGCAGTACTTC. It yields the protein CASSPLGTVNEQYF.

As DNA, the CDR3 is TGTGCCAGCAGTGAAGTAAGGGGGAACACCGGGGAGCTGTTTTTT. This translates into CASSEVRGNTGELFF. V is TRBV2 and J is TRBJ2-2, with TRBD1 as a possible D gene (5 bases). Germline assignment: CDR1 SNHLY and CDR2 FYNNEI. Deletions cut 1 base from V and 1 base from J, with 7 bases between. This CDR3 contains 15 residues.

CDR3 in amino acids: CASSPRAGNNSPLHF. CDR3 DNA: TGTGCCAGCAGTCCCCGCGCAGGGAACAATTCACCCCTCCACTTT. The chain couples TRBV6-5 to TRBJ1-6, with D tentatively TRBD1 (5 bases). The CDR3 has 15 residues. V lost 5 bases and J 7 bases, leaving 15 bases between the germline ends. Germline V gene sequence: CDR1 MNHEY, CDR2 SVGAGI.

The gene calls are TRBV5-6 and TRBJ1-3; TRBD1 might be the D (5 bases). V gave up 1 base and J gave up 3 bases, with 14 bases separating them. The CDR3 totals 16 residues. In germline, CDR1 is SGHDT, CDR2 YYEEEE. For the CDR3, the DNA is TGTGCCAGCAGCTTGAAGGGGTACCGTCTTGGAAACACCATATATTTT. It yields the protein CASSLKGYRLGNTIYF. Supplemented by reference TRBV5-6 and TRBJ1-3, the full variable domain reads DAGVTQSPTHLIKTRGQQVTLRCSPKSGHDTVSWYQQALGQGPQFIFQYYEEEERQRGNFPDRFSGHQFPNYSSELNVNALLLGDSALYLCASSLKGYRLGNTIYFGEGSWLTVV.

This clone occurred a few times. This chain joins TRBV2 and TRBJ1-3; no definite D call. The CDR3 is 13 amino acids. V was shortened by 6 bases and J by 4 bases, with 10 bases between the two germline ends. The germline gives CDR1 SNHLY, CDR2 FYNNEI. The CDR3: CASRPQRGNTIYF. In DNA form, the CDR3 reads TGTGCCAGCAGACCTCAGAGGGGAAACACCATATATTTT.

The chain links TRBV6-5 to TRBJ1-2, with TRBD1 as a possible D gene (6 bases). Trimming removed 5 bases at V and 8 bases at J, with 18 bases between. CDR3 size: 14 residues. CDR1 and CDR2 (germline): MNHEY, SVGAGI. The CDR3: CASSTTGPGGGYTF. In DNA form, the CDR3 reads TGTGCCAGCAGTACGACAGGTCCCGGTGGGGGCTACACCTTC.

This clone is classed as large. The chain employs TRBV2 and TRBJ2-2; 7 bases match TRBD2. The J segment lost 4 bases and the V segment lost 7 bases, leaving 6 bases of the junction unmatched. Germline CDR1 reads SNHLY; CDR2 reads FYNNEI. CDR3 length: 14 amino acids. Here the CDR3 DNA reads TGTGCCAGCACTCGGGTAGCGGGCACCGGGGAGCTGTTTTTT. Its translation: CASTRVAGTGELFF.

The chain carries TRBV6-5 and TRBJ2-3; TRBD2 aligns across 10 bases. The length of the CDR3 is 15 residues. Germline CDR1 MNHEY, CDR2 SVGAGI. V was pared by 5 bases and J by 3 bases, with 5 bases of the junction left unmatched. In DNA form, the CDR3 reads TGTGCCAGCAGTAGCGGGGGGGCCAGTACAGATACGCAGTATTTT. It codes for CASSSGGASTDTQYF.

The chain joins TRBV19 to TRBJ1-2; the D gene is possibly TRBD1 (5 bases). In germline, CDR1 is LNHDA, CDR2 SQIVND (reference sequence). There are 14 residues in the CDR3. Trimming shortened V by 0 bases and J by 2 bases, and 7 bases separated the two germline ends. CDR3 in amino acids: CASSIDRVNYGYTF. CDR3 nucleotide sequence: TGTGCCAGTAGTATAGACAGGGTAAACTATGGCTACACCTTC.

The chain couples TRBV5-6 to TRBJ1-1; no clear D. The CDR3 has 15 amino acids. The ends were cut back, 0 bases at V and 1 base at J, with 10 bases in the middle. Germline loops: CDR1 SGHDT, CDR2 YYEEEE. CDR3 DNA: TGTGCCAGCAGCTTGGCGTACGGAGGGAACACTGAAGCTTTCTTT. Protein: CASSLAYGGNTEAFF.

This rearrangement joins TRBV21-1 to TRBJ1-4; the table's D call, TRBD1, was not checked against the DNA. TRBV21-1 is given as a pseudogene. This CDR3 spans 14 amino acids. DNA for the CDR3: TGTGCCAGCAGCAAAGAGAAGAAGAGGGGGAAACTGTTTTTT. Amino acids: CASSKEKKRGKLFF.

The chain links TRBV2 to TRBJ1-4, with D perhaps TRBD1 (6 bases). The V end was cut by 5 bases, the J end by 6 bases, with 13 bases between. Looked up from germline, CDR1 is SNHLY and CDR2 is FYNNEI. The CDR3 length is 14 residues. The CDR3 region has the DNA TGTGCCAGCAGTTATACAGGGAAGGATGAAAAACTGTTTTTT. Protein: CASSYTGKDEKLFF.

This clone has a handful of counts. The chain has TRBV4-2 and TRBJ1-1; 7 nucleotides match TRBD1. CDR3 length: 16 residues. V trimming: 0 bases; J trimming: 1 base; junction bases outside the gene matches: 5. Germline loops: CDR1 LGHNA, CDR2 YNFKEQ. The CDR3 region is CASSQDSRDRNTEAFF. Here the CDR3 DNA reads TGTGCCAGCAGCCAAGATTCCCGGGACAGGAACACTGAAGCTTTCTTT.

This chain uses TRBV19 with TRBJ1-1, with D possibly matching TRBD1 (6 bases). CDR3 length equals 13 residues. Germline loops: CDR1 LNHDA, CDR2 SQIVND (reference sequence). V was trimmed by 4 bases and J by 1 base, leaving 7 bases between them. The CDR3 region is CASSRTENTEAFF. In DNA form, the CDR3 reads TGTGCCAGTAGTAGGACAGAGAACACTGAAGCTTTCTTT.

This chain uses TRBV5-6 with TRBJ1-1, with TRBD1 as a possible D gene (6 bases). The CDR3 has 14 amino acids. V was cut by 2 bases and J by 7 bases, with 15 bases left in between. Looked up from germline, CDR1 is SGHDT and CDR2 is YYEEEE. CDR3 loop: CASSFFGGPGEAFF. The CDR3 nucleotides read TGTGCCAGCAGCTTTTTTGGGGGCCCGGGTGAAGCTTTCTTT.

The chain uses TRBV6-5 and TRBJ1-5; a weak D match, TRBD1 (6 bases). The CDR3 has 13 residues. Per germline, CDR1 MNHEY and CDR2 SVGAGI. The CDR3 is CAVTRGADQPQHF. The DNA for the CDR3 is TGTGCTGTCACCCGGGGGGCGGATCAGCCCCAGCATTTT.

The chain carries TRBV12-3 or TRBV12-4 and TRBJ2-1; D is perhaps TRBD2 (6 bases). V was clipped by 8 bases and J by 0 bases, with 8 bases between them. This CDR3 comprises 13 residues. Written as DNA, the CDR3 is TGTGCCAGCGCGGGGAACTCCTACAATGAGCAGTTCTTC. It translates to CASAGNSYNEQFF.

The V and J genes are TRBV14 and TRBJ2-7; D perhaps matches TRBD1 (5 bases). This CDR3 is 14 amino acids long. Germline CDR1 SGHDN, CDR2 FVKESK. Trimming removed 5 bases from V and 6 bases from J, with 17 bases in between. CDR3 nucleotides: TGTGCCAGCAGCAAGGGGCACCCCCTCAGCGAGCAGTACTTC. It translates to CASSKGHPLSEQYF.

The chain recombines TRBV7-2 with TRBJ1-4; the match to TRBD1 covers 7 bases. Germline V CDR1 and CDR2: SGHTA, FQGNSA. This CDR3 has 15 amino acids. V dropped 5 bases and J dropped 3; count of bases not matched to a gene: 6. For the CDR3, the DNA is TGTGCCAGCAGCCTAAACAGGGGACCTAATGAAAAACTGTTTTTT. It is translated as CASSLNRGPNEKLFF. Filled out from reference TRBV7-2 and TRBJ1-4, the complete variable domain reads GAGVSQSPSNKVTEKGKDVELRCDPISGHTALYWYRQSLGQGLEFLIYFQGNSAPDKSGLPSDRFSAERTGGSVSTLTIQRTQQEDSAVYLCASSLNRGPNEKLFFGSGTQLSVL.

The V and J genes are TRBV3-1 (or the pseudogene TRBV3-2) and TRBJ2-1, with a possible D match to TRBD2 (5 bases). The CDR3 has 15 residues. V was trimmed by 4 bases and J by 4 bases, leaving 14 bases between them. The germline CDR1 and CDR2 sequences are LGHDT and YNNKEL (reference sequence). This chain's CDR3 is CASSPSLAEYNEQFF. In DNA, the CDR3 is TGTGCCAGCAGCCCCTCCCTAGCAGAATACAATGAGCAGTTCTTC.

The V call is TRBV19, the J call TRBJ2-5; D remains unclear. Germline CDR1 reads LNHDA; CDR2 reads SQIVND (reference sequence). V was pared by 4 bases and J by 1 base, with 10 bases between. This CDR3 comprises 14 residues. CDR3 protein: CASSTQIFQETQYF. CDR3 sequence (DNA): TGTGCCAGTAGTACCCAGATCTTCCAAGAGACCCAGTACTTC.

The rearrangement links TRBV2 to TRBJ1-1; D is unresolved. Germline CDR1 SNHLY, CDR2 FYNNEI. The CDR3 covers 14 residues. Deletions cut 6 bases from V and 1 base from J, with 12 bases between. CDR3 sequence (DNA): TGTGCCAGCAGGTTAACAGATTCGAACACTGAAGCTTTCTTT. Protein: CASRLTDSNTEAFF.

The chain joins TRBV2 to TRBJ2-6; possibly TRBD1 for D (6 bases). The CDR3 totals 16 residues. The V gene lost 7 bases and the J gene lost 0 bases, with 13 bases spanning the gap. The germline V gene has CDR1 SNHLY and CDR2 FYNNEI. The CDR3 reads CASIGTPDSGANVLTF. DNA for the CDR3: TGTGCCAGCATAGGGACACCAGACTCTGGGGCCAACGTCCTGACTTTC.